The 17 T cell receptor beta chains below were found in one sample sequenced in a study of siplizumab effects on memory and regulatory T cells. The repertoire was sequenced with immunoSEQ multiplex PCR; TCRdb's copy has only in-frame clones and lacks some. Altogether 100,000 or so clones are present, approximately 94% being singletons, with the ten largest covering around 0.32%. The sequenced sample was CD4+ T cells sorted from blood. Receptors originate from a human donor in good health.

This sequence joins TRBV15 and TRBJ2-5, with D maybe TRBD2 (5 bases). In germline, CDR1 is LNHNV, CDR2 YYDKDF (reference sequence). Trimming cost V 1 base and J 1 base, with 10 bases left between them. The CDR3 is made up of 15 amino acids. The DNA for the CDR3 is TGTGCCACCAGCAGAGGCGGGCACGCCCAAGAGACCCAGTACTTC. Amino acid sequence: CATSRGGHAQETQYF.

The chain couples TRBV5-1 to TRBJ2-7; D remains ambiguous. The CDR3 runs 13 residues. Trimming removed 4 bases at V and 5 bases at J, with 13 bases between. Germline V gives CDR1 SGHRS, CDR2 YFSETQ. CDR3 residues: CASSTTHLNEQYF. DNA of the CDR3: TGCGCCAGCAGCACCACCCACCTGAACGAGCAGTACTTC.

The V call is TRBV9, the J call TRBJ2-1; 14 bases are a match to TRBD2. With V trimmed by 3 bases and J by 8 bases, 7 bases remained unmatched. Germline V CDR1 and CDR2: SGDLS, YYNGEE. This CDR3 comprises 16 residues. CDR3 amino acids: CASSARLAGGVDEQFF. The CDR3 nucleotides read TGTGCCAGCAGCGCCCGACTAGCGGGAGGGGTGGATGAGCAGTTCTTC.

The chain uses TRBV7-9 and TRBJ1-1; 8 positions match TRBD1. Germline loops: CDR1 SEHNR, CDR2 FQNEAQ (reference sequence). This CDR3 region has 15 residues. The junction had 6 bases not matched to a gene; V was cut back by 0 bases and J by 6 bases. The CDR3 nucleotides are TGTGCCAGCAGCTTAGCCGCTCAGGGGGCCGCTGAAGCTTTCTTT. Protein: CASSLAAQGAAEAFF.

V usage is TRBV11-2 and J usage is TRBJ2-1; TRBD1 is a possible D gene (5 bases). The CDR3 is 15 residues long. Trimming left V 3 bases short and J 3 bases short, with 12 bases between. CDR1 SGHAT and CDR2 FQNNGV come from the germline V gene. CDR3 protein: CASSFGAFNYNEQFF. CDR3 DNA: TGTGCCAGCAGCTTTGGGGCCTTCAACTACAATGAGCAGTTCTTC.

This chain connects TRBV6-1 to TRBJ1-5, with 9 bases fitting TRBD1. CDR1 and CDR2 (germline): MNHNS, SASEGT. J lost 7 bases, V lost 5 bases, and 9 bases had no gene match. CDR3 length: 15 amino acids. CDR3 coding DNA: TGTGCCAGCAGTTCTGGGACAGGGCGGGGACAGCCCCAGCATTTT. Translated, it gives CASSSGTGRGQPQHF.

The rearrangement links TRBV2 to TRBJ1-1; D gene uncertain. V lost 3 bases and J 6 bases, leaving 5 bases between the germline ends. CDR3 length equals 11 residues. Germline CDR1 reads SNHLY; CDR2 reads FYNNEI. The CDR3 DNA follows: TGTGCCAGCAGTGAGTTTCCTGAAGCTTTCTTT. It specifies CASSEFPEAFF.

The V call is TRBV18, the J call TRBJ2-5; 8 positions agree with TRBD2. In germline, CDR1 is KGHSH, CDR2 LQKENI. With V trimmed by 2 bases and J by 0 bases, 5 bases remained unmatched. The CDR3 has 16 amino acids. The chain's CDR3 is CASSPISGGYQETQYF. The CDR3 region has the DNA TGTGCCAGCTCACCAATATCGGGGGGGTACCAAGAGACCCAGTACTTC.

CDR3 loop: CASSPWTGRDQETQYF. The CDR3 nucleotides read TGCGCCAGCAGCCCCTGGACAGGGCGAGACCAAGAGACCCAGTACTTC. The chain has TRBV5-1 and TRBJ2-5, with 8 bases matching TRBD1. This CDR3 contains 16 residues. V lost 4 bases, J lost 0 bases, and 8 bases stayed unmatched. Germline CDR1 SGHRS, CDR2 YFSETQ.

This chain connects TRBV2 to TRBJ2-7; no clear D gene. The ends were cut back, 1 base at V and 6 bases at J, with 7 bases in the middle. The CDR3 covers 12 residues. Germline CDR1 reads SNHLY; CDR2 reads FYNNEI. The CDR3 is CASSEGPPEQYF. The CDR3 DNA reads TGTGCCAGCAGTGAAGGACCTCCCGAGCAGTACTTC.

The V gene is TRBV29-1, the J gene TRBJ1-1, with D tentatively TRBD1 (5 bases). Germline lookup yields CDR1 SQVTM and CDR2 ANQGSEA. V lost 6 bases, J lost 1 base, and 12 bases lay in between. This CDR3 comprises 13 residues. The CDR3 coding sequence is TGCAGCGTGGAGCGTGGGGCGAACACTGAAGCTTTCTTT. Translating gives CSVERGANTEAFF.

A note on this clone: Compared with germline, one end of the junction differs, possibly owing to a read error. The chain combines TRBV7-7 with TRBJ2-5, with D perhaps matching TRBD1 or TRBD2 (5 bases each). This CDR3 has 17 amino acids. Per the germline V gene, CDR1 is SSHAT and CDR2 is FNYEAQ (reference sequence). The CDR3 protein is CASSLGVGPPLTGTQYF. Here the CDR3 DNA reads TGTGCTAGCAGCTTAGGGGTGGGACCCCCCTTGACGGGGACCCAGTACTTC.

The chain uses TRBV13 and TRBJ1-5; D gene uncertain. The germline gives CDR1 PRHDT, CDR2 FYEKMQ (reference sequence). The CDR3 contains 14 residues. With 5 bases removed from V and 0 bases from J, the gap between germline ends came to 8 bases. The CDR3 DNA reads TGTGCCAGCAGCAAGCAGAATAGCAATCAGCCCCAGCATTTT. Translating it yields CASSKQNSNQPQHF.

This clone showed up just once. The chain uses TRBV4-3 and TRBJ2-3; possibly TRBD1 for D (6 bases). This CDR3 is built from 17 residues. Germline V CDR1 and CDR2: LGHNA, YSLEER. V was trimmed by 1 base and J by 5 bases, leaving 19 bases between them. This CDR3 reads CASSQGQARGLGDTQYF. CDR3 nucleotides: TGCGCCAGCAGCCAAGGGCAGGCTAGGGGGTTGGGAGATACGCAGTATTTT.

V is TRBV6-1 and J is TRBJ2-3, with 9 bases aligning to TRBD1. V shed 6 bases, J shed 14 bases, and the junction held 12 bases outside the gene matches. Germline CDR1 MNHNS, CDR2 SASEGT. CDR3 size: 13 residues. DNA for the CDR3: TGTGCCAGCAGAGAACCCGGGACAGGGTTATCGTATTTT. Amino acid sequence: CASREPGTGLSYF.

CDR3 sequence reads: CASTVLARPESYNEQFF. In nucleotides, the CDR3 is TGTGCCAGCACCGTTCTCGCTAGGCCCGAGTCCTACAATGAGCAGTTCTTC. This chain uses TRBV13 with TRBJ2-1; no clear D. V was clipped by 7 bases and J by 1 base, with 20 bases between them. Germline CDR1 reads PRHDT; CDR2 reads FYEKMQ (reference sequence). The CDR3 sequence is 17 residues long.

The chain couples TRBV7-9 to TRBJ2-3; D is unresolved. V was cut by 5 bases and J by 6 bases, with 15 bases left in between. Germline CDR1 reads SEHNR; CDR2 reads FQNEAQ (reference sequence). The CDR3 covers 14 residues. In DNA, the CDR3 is TGTGCCAGCAGCACCCGAGTAGCCTGGGATACGCAGTATTTT. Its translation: CASSTRVAWDTQYF.